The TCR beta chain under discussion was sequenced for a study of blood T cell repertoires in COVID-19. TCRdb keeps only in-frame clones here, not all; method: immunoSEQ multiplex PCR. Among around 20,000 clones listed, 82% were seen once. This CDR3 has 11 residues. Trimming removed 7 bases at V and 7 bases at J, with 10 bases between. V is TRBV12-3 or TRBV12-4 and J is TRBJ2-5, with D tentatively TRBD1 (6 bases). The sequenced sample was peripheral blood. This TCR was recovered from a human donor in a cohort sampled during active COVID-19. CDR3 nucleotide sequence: TGTGCCAGCACCAAGACAGGGACCCAGTACTTC. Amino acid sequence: CASTKTGTQYF.